This TCR beta chain was captured by sequencing in a study of T cells in Graves' hyperthyroidism and ophthalmopathy. This clonotype was observed at least ten times. Between the trimmed V and J ends, which lost 1 base and 2 bases, there was a span of 10 bases. Germline V gives CDR1 SEHNR, CDR2 FQNEAQ (reference sequence). The CDR3 runs to 15 residues. Regions amplified from RNA transcripts were the TCR beta CDR3 regions. The primer set for the first-round RT-PCR of the TCR CDR3 was HTBI. TCRdb recomputed calls from the multiplex PCR reads with MiXCR, one row per CDR3 protein. Counted here are approximately 330,000 distinct CDR3 sequences, roughly 13% occurring once; the ten biggest clones make up around 32%.

The V call is TRBV7-9, the J call TRBJ2-3; D gene ambiguous. The TCR sequence derives from a woman aged 40 to 50 with Graves' ophthalmopathy. Sequenced material: blood. The CDR3 nucleotides are TGTGCCAGCAGCTTAGATGGGTGGGTCACAGATACGCAGTATTTT. Its protein is CASSLDGWVTDTQYF.